The clone carrying this TCR beta chain was found a few times. What it binds is not known. The sample belongs to a study of T cell repertoires in cytomegalovirus infection. Looking at the study overall: Well-studied HLA-B-restricted CMV epitopes were used in the study alongside recently identified HLA-C-restricted ones. CMV infection plus the matching HLA type was flagged by public TCR beta signatures.

Each CDR3 protein is one row after TCRdb ran MiXCR on the reads. In the table there are roughly 990,000 distinct CDR3 sequences, about 33% of which are singletons. Study-level points and caveats: Cumulated frequencies of public TCR beta families served to identify carriers of CMV plus the relevant HLA. In two of eight donors, the top clonotype was HLA-C-restricted CMV-specific.

The sample was cultured CD8+ T cells from PBMCs, taken from culture after CMV antigen stimulation. The receptor was isolated from a human donor in good health (CMV status not recorded). Some clones in this sample may be carry-over from other donors' samples.

In nucleotides, the CDR3 is TGCGCCAGCAGCCGGGGGGCATATCTGAGGTACCAAGAGACCCAGTACTTC. Residues: CASSRGAYLRYQETQYF. V and J are TRBV4-1 and TRBJ2-5; possibly TRBD1 or TRBD2 for D (6 bases each). CDR1 MGHRA and CDR2 YSYEKL come from the germline V gene. The V end lost 4 bases, the J end lost 0 bases, and 18 bases lay between the germline ends. The CDR3 spans 17 residues.